This paragraph reports one T cell receptor beta chain. The data originate from a study of blood T cell repertoires in COVID-19. Data came from immunoSEQ multiplex PCR; TCRdb stores just in-frame clones and leaves some out. The profile shows about 73,000 clones, roughly 80% of them singletons. J was trimmed by 7 bases and V by 4 bases; bases with no gene match: 13. Germline CDR1 is SGDLS and CDR2 is YYNGEE. The CDR3 extends over 15 amino acids. The gene calls are TRBV9 and TRBJ1-1; 7 nucleotides line up with TRBD1. The sequenced sample consisted of peripheral blood. This clonotype originated in a man aged 65 to 85 with COVID-19, enrolled during active disease. CDR3 nucleotides: TGTGCCAGCAGCCCCTACAGGGGCGGGGGGTTTGAAGCTTTCTTT. Its protein is CASSPYRGGGFEAFF.